This TCR beta chain was identified in a study of blood T cell repertoires in COVID-19. Study background: The United States, Italy and Spain provided the acute and convalescent COVID-19 samples. Sources were T cells, B-cell-depleted T cells, or PBMCs; the material itself was cDNA or gDNA.

Authors' analysis steps: Reference gene primer amplification gave estimated nucleated cell counts. Here immunoSEQ multiplex PCR was the method, and the copy in TCRdb shows in-frame clones only, minus some. That table supplies the V and J calls and clone size; D and trimming were determined from the DNA. The sample yields roughly 67,000 clones, 70% to 90% seen once. The CDR3 totals 16 residues. Germline V gives CDR1 SGHNT, CDR2 YENEEA. Germline trimming cut 5 bases from V and 0 bases from J; bases unmatched to any gene: 5. Material for sequencing was peripheral blood. The chain employs TRBV11-3 and TRBJ2-7; TRBD2 matches at 12 bases. The receptor was derived from a man in his fifties or sixties with acute or convalescent COVID-19. CDR3 DNA sequence: TGTGCCAGCAGCCCGCGGACTAGCGGGGACTCCTACGAGCAGTACTTC. This encodes CASSPRTSGDSYEQYF.